Each of the 2 T cell receptor beta chains below was sequenced from the same sample in a study of radiotherapy plus CTLA-4 blockade in lung cancer (dated by TCRdb to the late 2010s). The library was made by the immunoSEQ multiplex PCR assay. In its TCRdb copy, this immuneACCESS table keeps in-frame sequences only and misses some clones. Where compared with another copy, unresolved V genes explain less than half of these, and the others have no known cause. This sample has about 87,000 clones in its table, and 85% to 90% of those were observed once. 15% to 20% of the sample is in the top ten clones. The sequencing here drew on peripheral blood, taken from a patient treated with radiotherapy plus ipilimumab. These receptors were collected from a human donor with non-small cell lung cancer that progressed on radiotherapy plus ipilimumab.

V usage is TRBV6-5 and J usage is TRBJ2-5; D gene uncertain. Trimming shortened V by 0 bases and J by 7 bases, and 15 bases separated the two germline ends. This CDR3 spans 15 amino acids. The germline gives CDR1 MNHEY, CDR2 SVGAGI. CDR3 nucleotides: TGTGCCAGCAGTTACTCGTGGCAGGACCAGGCGACCCAGTACTTC. Translated, it gives CASSYSWQDQATQYF.

The chain combines TRBV5-1 with TRBJ2-5; 11 bases are shared with TRBD2. This CDR3 is built from 13 residues. Trimming cost V 5 bases and J 4 bases; bases outside gene matches: 1. CDR1 is SGHRS, CDR2 YFSETQ, per germline. Here the CDR3 reads CASSSGRGETQYF. CDR3 nucleotide sequence: TGCGCCAGCAGTAGCGGGAGGGGAGAGACCCAGTACTTC.